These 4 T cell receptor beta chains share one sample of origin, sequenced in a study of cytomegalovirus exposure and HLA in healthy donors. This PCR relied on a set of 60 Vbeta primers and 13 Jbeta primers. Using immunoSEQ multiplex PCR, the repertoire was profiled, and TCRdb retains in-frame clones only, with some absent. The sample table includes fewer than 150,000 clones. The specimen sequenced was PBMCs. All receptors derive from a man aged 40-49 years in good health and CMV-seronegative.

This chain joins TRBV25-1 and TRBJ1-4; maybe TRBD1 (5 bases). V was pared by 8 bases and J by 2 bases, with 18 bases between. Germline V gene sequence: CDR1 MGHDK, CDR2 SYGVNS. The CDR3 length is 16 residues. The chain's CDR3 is CASSSSRGSTNEKLFF. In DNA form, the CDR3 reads TGTGCCAGCTCCTCCTCCCGGGGGTCTACTAATGAAAAACTGTTTTTT.

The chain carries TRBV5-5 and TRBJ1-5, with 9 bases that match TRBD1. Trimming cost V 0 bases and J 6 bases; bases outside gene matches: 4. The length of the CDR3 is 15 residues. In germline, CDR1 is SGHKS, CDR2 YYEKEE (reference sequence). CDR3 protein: CASSLGGTGTQPQHF. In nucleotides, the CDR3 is TGTGCCAGCAGCTTGGGCGGGACAGGGACTCAGCCCCAGCATTTT.

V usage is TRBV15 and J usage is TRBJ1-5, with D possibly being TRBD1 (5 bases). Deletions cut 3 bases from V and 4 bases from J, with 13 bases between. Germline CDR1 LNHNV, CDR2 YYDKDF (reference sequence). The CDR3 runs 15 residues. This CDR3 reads CATSRITGGNQPQHF. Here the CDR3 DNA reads TGTGCCACCAGCAGGATTACCGGGGGAAATCAGCCCCAGCATTTT.

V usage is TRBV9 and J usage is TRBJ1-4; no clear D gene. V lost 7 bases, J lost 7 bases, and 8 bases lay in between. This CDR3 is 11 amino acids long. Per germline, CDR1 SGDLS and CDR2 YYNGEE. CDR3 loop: CASASSEKLFF. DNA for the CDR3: TGTGCCAGCGCTTCCAGTGAAAAACTGTTTTTT.